These 32 T cell receptor beta chains came from one sample sequenced in a study of post-analysis software for immune sequencing data. Overall study findings and caveats: Comparison of patients with controls showed five TRBV segments more frequent in patients, TRBV5-6, TRBV5-1 and TRBV20-1 among them.

Which antigens these TCRs recognize remains unknown. The TCR beta cDNA libraries contained unique molecular identifiers. Via MiXCR, TCRdb re-called the PCR reads, giving one row per CDR3 protein. The sample has approximately 570,000 distinct CDR3 sequences; roughly 45% are singletons. The specimen sequenced was blood. The origin of the receptors is a girl between 5 and 17 years old with multiple sclerosis.

This clonotype was seen a handful of times. The rearrangement links TRBV7-9 to TRBJ1-1; D ambiguous. CDR1 SEHNR and CDR2 FQNEAQ come from the germline V gene (reference sequence). V was pared by 5 bases and J by 1 base, with 5 bases between. The CDR3 consists of 12 residues. CDR3 loop: CASSRQNTEAFF. The DNA for the CDR3 is TGTGCCAGCAGCCGTCAGAACACTGAAGCTTTCTTT.

The chain employs TRBV7-2 and TRBJ1-2, with 7 bases identical to TRBD1. CDR3 length equals 16 residues. J lost 5 bases, V lost 1 base, and 10 bases had no gene match. From germline, CDR1 is SGHTA and CDR2 FQGNSA. The CDR3 loop reads CASSLGGSGGRYGYTF. CDR3 nucleotide sequence: TGTGCCAGCAGCTTAGGAGGTTCAGGGGGACGATATGGCTACACCTTC.

Details on this clonotype: A read error is possible here, since a much larger clone lies one base away. The chain links TRBV12-3 or TRBV12-4 to TRBJ2-4, with D perhaps matching TRBD1 or TRBD2 (6 bases each). Trimming shortened V by 5 bases and J by 13 bases, and 21 bases separated the two germline ends. This CDR3 has 14 residues. The CDR3 protein is CASSPTGTAYGQYF. The CDR3 DNA sequence: TGTGCCAGCAGTCCCACAGGGACTGCCTACGGGCAGTACTTC.

Remarks on this clonotype: The junction departs from germline at one end; a sequencing error may be responsible. V gene TRBV7-6 combines with J gene TRBJ2-6, with 10 bases matching TRBD2. Germline CDR1 is SGHVS and CDR2 is FNYEAQ. The CDR3 contains 18 residues. The CDR3 nucleotides are TGTGCCAGCAGCGCCAGTGGGCTAGCGGGAGCTGGGGCCAACGTCCCGACTTTC. Translation gives CASSASGLAGAGANVPTF.

The chain employs TRBV5-1 and TRBJ2-4, with a tentative D call TRBD1 (5 bases). The closer fit of TRBJ2-7 to the DNA end suggests the J call may be wrong. The germline CDR1 and CDR2 sequences are SGHRS and YFSETQ. The CDR3 sequence is 13 residues long. CDR3 residues: CASSLAGQHEQYF. DNA for the CDR3: TGCGCCAGCAGCTTGGCAGGGCAGCACGAGCAGTACTTC.

The chain couples TRBV6-5 to TRBJ1-1, with D hard to call. The V gene's germline CDR1 is MNHEY and CDR2 SVGAGI. This CDR3 has 13 amino acids. V lost 6 bases and J lost 4, with 12 bases in between. CDR3 in DNA: TGTGCCAGCAGAAAAGAGGACCCCACTGAAGCTTTCTTT. It translates to CASRKEDPTEAFF.

This clonotype showed up just a few times. The chain uses TRBV12-3 or TRBV12-4 and TRBJ1-6; 8 nucleotides align to TRBD1. V gave up 8 bases and J gave up 16 bases; unmatched junction bases: 10. The CDR3 contains 12 residues. DNA of the CDR3: TGTGCCAGCGGCTCGCGGCGGGACAGGCTCCACTTT. This encodes CASGSRRDRLHF.

The chain is built from TRBV6-4 and TRBJ1-2; weak D call: TRBD1 (5 bases). Germline CDR1 reads MRHNA; CDR2 reads SNTAGT. This CDR3 spans 14 amino acids. The ends were cut back, 6 bases at V and 8 bases at J, with 19 bases in the middle. CDR3 protein: CASSRRGGADGYTF. The CDR3 nucleotides read TGTGCCAGCAGCAGGAGGGGCGGGGCGGACGGCTACACCTTC.

This chain connects TRBV7-9 to TRBJ2-1, with 7 bases identical to TRBD2. The CDR3 has 12 amino acids. The germline V gene encodes CDR1 SEHNR and CDR2 FQNEAQ (reference sequence). Trimming cost V 3 bases and J 11 bases; bases outside gene matches: 4. CDR3 sequence (DNA): TGTGCCAGCAGCTTGGAGGGACTACAGCAGTTCTTC. Its translation is CASSLEGLQQFF.

The chain is built from TRBV10-2 and TRBJ2-3, with 10 bases lining up with TRBD2. V lost 7 bases and J lost 1; bases outside the gene matches: 8. CDR3 length equals 16 residues. Germline CDR1 and CDR2: WSHSY and SAAADI. CDR3 bases: TGCGCCAGCAAAAGCGGGAGGGCCGTAGGCACAGATACGCAGTATTTT. This sequence encodes CASKSGRAVGTDTQYF.

The gene calls are TRBV12-3 or TRBV12-4 and TRBJ1-2, with no clear D. Trimming removed 7 bases from V and 5 bases from J, with 14 bases in between. The CDR3 spans 13 residues. CDR3 loop: CASNLDLGYGYTF. DNA for the CDR3: TGTGCCAGCAATCTCGACCTGGGGTATGGCTACACCTTC.

The rearrangement joins TRBV21-1 to TRBJ2-5; TRBD1 reflects the table's D call only, with no check against the DNA. TRBV21-1 is shown as a pseudogene. CDR3 size: 17 residues. CDR3 sequence reads: CASSNEEPGHLQETQYF. The CDR3 nucleotides read TGTGCCAGCAGCAATGAGGAACCGGGACACCTCCAAGAGACCCAGTACTTC.

The V and J genes are TRBV6-6 and TRBJ2-7; 7 nucleotides match TRBD2. The CDR3 covers 16 residues. J was trimmed by 1 base and V by 0 bases; bases with no gene match: 6. Germline CDR1 reads MNHNY; CDR2 reads SVGAGI (reference sequence). CDR3 residues: CASSYSERDNSYEQYF. DNA of the CDR3: TGTGCCAGCAGTTACTCGGAGCGGGATAATTCCTACGAGCAGTACTTC.

The chain has TRBV7-8 and TRBJ2-1; 7 bases map to TRBD2. After removal of 5 bases from V and 0 bases from J, the junction contained 7 bases not matched to a gene. From germline, CDR1 is SGHVS and CDR2 FQNEAQ. The CDR3 is made up of 16 amino acids. The CDR3 protein is CASSQHGGSSYNEQFF. CDR3 sequence (DNA): TGTGCCAGCAGCCAGCACGGGGGGAGCTCCTACAATGAGCAGTTCTTC.

This clonotype was counted only a few times. The chain employs TRBV29-1 and TRBJ2-4; no reliable D call. The CDR3 covers 15 residues. Germline-derived CDR1 and CDR2 are SQVTM and ANQGSEA. The V and J ends lost 4 bases and 0 bases respectively, with 13 bases between them. CDR3 nucleotides: TGCAGCGTTGTAGGCAGGTATCTAGCCAAAAACATTCAGTACTTC. Protein product: CSVVGRYLAKNIQYF.

The CDR3 region is CASSLPLAGARDTQYF. The CDR3 DNA follows: TGCGCCAGCAGCTTGCCCCTAGCGGGGGCCCGGGATACGCAGTATTTT. This chain uses TRBV5-1 with TRBJ2-3; 10 nucleotides agree with TRBD2. Trimming removed 1 base from V and 6 bases from J; junction bases left unmatched: 8. The CDR3 has 16 residues. Germline CDR1 and CDR2: SGHRS and YFSETQ.

This clonotype has just a few counts. This chain connects TRBV4-2 to TRBJ2-3; 9 bases are shared with TRBD2. The length of the CDR3 is 16 residues. In germline, CDR1 is LGHNA, CDR2 YNFKEQ. The V and J ends lost 1 base and 1 base, in that order; junction bases with no gene match: 3. The DNA of the CDR3 is TGTGCCAGCAGCCAAGGTCCTAGCGGGGGCACAGATACGCAGTATTTT. This encodes CASSQGPSGGTDTQYF.

This clonotype was found a few times. CDR3 in amino acids: CASSPPLAGGYEQYF. DNA for the CDR3: TGTGCCAGCAGCCCTCCTTTAGCGGGAGGGTACGAGCAGTACTTC. The V and J genes are TRBV3-1 and TRBJ2-7; TRBD2 agrees at 11 bases. J was trimmed by 4 bases and V by 4 bases; bases with no gene match: 6. The length of the CDR3 is 15 residues. Per the germline V gene, CDR1 is LGHDT and CDR2 is YNNKEL (reference sequence).

The genes are TRBV29-1 and TRBJ2-5; D gene uncertain. The CDR3 is 12 residues long. Per germline, CDR1 SQVTM and CDR2 ANQGSEA. The ends were cut back, 7 bases at V and 2 bases at J, with 11 bases in the middle. CDR3 coding DNA: TGCAGCGGTGATGTAGGGCAAGAGACCCAGTACTTC. Translating it yields CSGDVGQETQYF.

This clonotype turned up a few times. The chain employs TRBV10-3 and TRBJ2-1; D gene uncertain. Looked up from germline, CDR1 is ENHRY and CDR2 is SYGVKD. V gave up 8 bases and J gave up 4 bases, with 15 bases separating them. The CDR3 has 14 residues. The CDR3 sequence is CAIDETQIYNEQFF. In DNA form, the CDR3 reads TGTGCCATCGATGAGACACAGATATACAATGAGCAGTTCTTC.

The chain carries TRBV12-3 or TRBV12-4 and TRBJ1-2, with 9 bases identical to TRBD1. V gave up 9 bases and J gave up 5 bases; unmatched junction bases: 10. The CDR3 is 14 residues long. The DNA for the CDR3 is TGTGCCAGTCTGCCGGACAGGGGCGAATATGGCTACACCTTC. Protein sequence: CASLPDRGEYGYTF.

This clonotype was seen a single time. The J gene is TRBJ1-2, the V gene TRBV5-6; 8 bases are a match to TRBD1. Germline CDR1 reads SGHDT; CDR2 reads YYEEEE. The CDR3 is 14 residues long. Losses at the gene ends were 4 bases for V and 3 bases for J; bases not matched to a gene: 5. CDR3 residues: CASSPMDRDYGYTF. CDR3 sequence (DNA): TGTGCCAGCAGCCCAATGGACAGGGACTATGGCTACACCTTC.

The sample holds a few counts of this clonotype. The chain recombines TRBV7-3 with TRBJ2-5, with 10 bases identical to TRBD1. The germline V gene encodes CDR1 SGHTA and CDR2 FQGTGA. The V and J ends lost 2 bases and 2 bases, in that order; junction bases with no gene match: 2. The CDR3 spans 15 residues. For the CDR3, the DNA is TGTGCCAGCAGCTTATTGGGACAGGGGCAAGAGACCCAGTACTTC. It codes for CASSLLGQGQETQYF.

V and J are TRBV29-1 and TRBJ2-1, with D possibly being TRBD2 (5 bases). Germline V gene lookup returns CDR1 SQVTM and CDR2 ANQGSEA. The CDR3 contains 14 residues. Trimming took 4 bases from V and 0 from J, leaving 10 bases between them. CDR3 residues: CSVGAGLSYNEQFF. DNA for the CDR3: TGCAGCGTTGGGGCAGGACTCTCCTACAATGAGCAGTTCTTC.

This clonotype was counted a few times. CDR3 residues: CSARDFTTSGEMWEQYF. In nucleotides, the CDR3 is TGCAGTGCTAGAGATTTCACGACTAGCGGCGAAATGTGGGAGCAGTACTTC. The chain couples TRBV20-1 to TRBJ2-7; 9 bases align to TRBD2. From germline, CDR1 is DFQATT and CDR2 SNEGSKA (reference sequence). The CDR3 is 17 amino acids. The V segment lost 0 bases and the J segment 7 bases; nucleotides outside the gene matches: 16.

The chain is built from TRBV27 and TRBJ1-6, with D perhaps matching TRBD1 (5 bases). In germline, CDR1 is MNHEY, CDR2 SMNVEV (reference sequence). V dropped 3 bases and J dropped 8 bases, with 11 bases sitting between them. The CDR3 runs 14 residues. CDR3 residues: CASSFSGRDSPLHF. The DNA of the CDR3 is TGTGCCAGCAGTTTCTCAGGGAGGGATTCACCCCTCCACTTT.

This clonotype has a handful of counts. V usage is TRBV7-6 and J usage is TRBJ2-3; the D gene is possibly TRBD1 (5 bases). The CDR3 is made up of 15 amino acids. Trimming left V 5 bases short and J 2 bases short, with 14 bases between. Germline V lookup: CDR1 SGHVS, CDR2 FNYEAQ. In DNA form, the CDR3 reads TGTGCCAGCAGCCAGGGTGTTGGGTCCACAGATACGCAGTATTTT. It specifies CASSQGVGSTDTQYF.

V and J are TRBV5-5 and TRBJ1-2; 7 bases are a match to TRBD1. Germline V gene lookup returns CDR1 SGHKS and CDR2 YYEKEE (reference sequence). CDR3 length: 15 amino acids. After removal of 4 bases from V and 2 bases from J, the junction contained 8 bases not matched to a gene. The CDR3 loop is CASSLGTTGNYGYTF. CDR3 nucleotides: TGTGCCAGCAGCCTTGGAACGACAGGGAACTATGGCTACACCTTC. The whole variable domain, remainder taken from reference TRBV5-5 and TRBJ1-2, is DAGVTQSPTHLIKTRGQQVTLRCSPISGHKSVSWYQQVLGQGPQFIFQYYEKEERGRGNFPDRFSARQFPNYSSELNVNALLLGDSALYLCASSLGTTGNYGYTFGSGTRLTVV.

This clonotype was recorded a few times. The gene calls are TRBV5-1 and TRBJ1-1; 7 bases align to TRBD1. The length of the CDR3 is 16 residues. The J segment lost 2 bases and the V segment lost 4 bases, leaving 11 bases of the junction unmatched. Germline V gene lookup returns CDR1 SGHRS and CDR2 YFSETQ. The CDR3 here is CASSPWEGALNTEAFF. The CDR3 DNA follows: TGCGCCAGCAGCCCCTGGGAGGGGGCGTTAAACACTGAAGCTTTCTTT.

This chain uses TRBV5-6 with TRBJ2-7; no clear D. The V end lost 0 bases, the J end lost 6 bases, and 10 bases lay between the germline ends. Germline assignment: CDR1 SGHDT and CDR2 YYEEEE. The CDR3 covers 13 residues. CDR3 coding DNA: TGTGCCAGCAGCTTGGGCTTCCTGGGCGAGCAGTACTTC. Its protein product is CASSLGFLGEQYF. Filled out from reference TRBV5-6 and TRBJ2-7, the complete variable domain reads DAGVTQSPTHLIKTRGQQVTLRCSPKSGHDTVSWYQQALGQGPQFIFQYYEEEERQRGNFPDRFSGHQFPNYSSELNVNALLLGDSALYLCASSLGFLGEQYFGPGTRLTVT.

This rearrangement joins TRBV6-6 to TRBJ2-1; 13 bases are a match to TRBD2. The CDR3 is made up of 17 amino acids. V was clipped by 0 bases and J by 9 bases; unmatched bases: 8. Germline V CDR1 and CDR2: MNHNY, SVGAGI (reference sequence). CDR3 sequence reads: CASSYSQGLAGRGEQFF. The CDR3 DNA follows: TGTGCCAGCAGTTACTCGCAGGGACTAGCGGGAAGAGGTGAGCAGTTCTTC.

The DNA of the CDR3 is TGTGCCAGCAGCTCGGACAGAGAGAACACTGAAGCTTTCTTT. Encoded protein: CASSSDRENTEAFF. The genes are TRBV7-9 and TRBJ1-1; the D gene is possibly TRBD1 (6 bases). The CDR3 has 14 residues. V was trimmed by 4 bases and J by 1 base, leaving 10 bases between them. Looked up from germline, CDR1 is SEHNR and CDR2 is FQNEAQ (reference sequence).